This entry lists 31 T cell receptor beta chains sequenced from one sample in a study of cytomegalovirus exposure and HLA in healthy donors. The PCR ran on 60 Vbeta and 13 Jbeta primers. Repertoires were generated with immunoSEQ multiplex PCR, while TCRdb's copy carries only in-frame clones and drops some. The sample includes 150,000 to 200,000 clones, around 79% of them seen just once. The specimen sequenced was PBMCs. The receptors here all came from a woman between 40 and 55 years old in good health and CMV-seronegative.

This chain uses TRBV5-4 with TRBJ2-1; 9 bases line up with TRBD2. CDR1 is SGHNT, CDR2 YYREEE, per germline (reference sequence). CDR3 length: 15 residues. J lost 3 bases, V lost 1 base, and 2 bases had no gene match. The CDR3 protein is CASSLKAGGYNEQFF. For the CDR3, the DNA is TGTGCCAGCAGCTTGAAAGCGGGGGGCTACAATGAGCAGTTCTTC.

The chain is built from TRBV1 and TRBJ1-5; the table's TRBD1 call for D was not verified on the DNA. TRBV1 is annotated as a pseudogene. CDR3 length: 14 residues. Written as DNA, the CDR3 is TGCACCAGCAGACCCCGGGACAGGGAGAGCCCCCAGCATTTT. The encoded protein is CTSRPRDRESPQHF.

The chain couples TRBV18 to TRBJ1-1, with 7 bases aligning to TRBD1. This CDR3 region has 17 residues. Germline trimming cut 1 base from V and 0 bases from J; bases unmatched to any gene: 8. CDR1 is KGHSH, CDR2 LQKENI, per germline. CDR3 nucleotides: TGTGCCAGCTCACCACAGGAGGGGGCAGGGATGAACACTGAAGCTTTCTTT. It is translated as CASSPQEGAGMNTEAFF.

The rearrangement uses TRBV16 and TRBJ1-1; tentatively, D is TRBD1 (5 bases). V shed 3 bases and J shed 4 bases, with 12 bases lying between them. The germline V gene encodes CDR1 KGHSY and CDR2 FQNENV. The length of the CDR3 is 14 residues. The DNA of the CDR3 is TGTGCCAGCAGCCAGATCCGGGGGACCACTGAAGCTTTCTTT. Protein sequence: CASSQIRGTTEAFF.

The gene calls are TRBV7-9 and TRBJ2-1; no firm D call. The V end was cut by 7 bases, the J end by 4 bases, with 14 bases between. The CDR3 has 14 residues. The germline V gene has CDR1 SEHNR and CDR2 FQNEAQ (reference sequence). CDR3 sequence reads: CASNPKEFYNEQFF. The CDR3 nucleotides are TGTGCCAGCAACCCGAAGGAGTTTTACAATGAGCAGTTCTTC.

J is TRBJ2-5 and V is TRBV7-6, with unresolved D. This CDR3 contains 12 residues. In germline, CDR1 is SGHVS, CDR2 FNYEAQ. V gave up 3 bases and J gave up 3 bases, with 5 bases separating them. The CDR3 DNA reads as TGTGCCAGCAGCTTGTTCGAAGAGACCCAGTACTTC. It codes for CASSLFEETQYF. The whole variable domain, remainder taken from reference TRBV7-6 and TRBJ2-5, is GAGVSQSPRYKVTKRGQDVALRCDPISGHVSLYWYRQALGQGPEFLTYFNYEAQQDKSGLPNDRFSAERPEGSISTLTIQRTEQRDSAMYRCASSLFEETQYFGPGTRLLVL.

The chain links TRBV27 to TRBJ1-2, with D perhaps TRBD1 (6 bases). Germline CDR1 and CDR2: MNHEY and SMNVEV (reference sequence). The CDR3 totals 16 residues. V lost 3 bases, J lost 4 bases, and 18 bases lay in between. The CDR3 protein is CASSFAPWAGAYGYTF. The CDR3 region has the DNA TGTGCCAGCAGTTTTGCCCCCTGGGCAGGGGCCTATGGCTACACCTTC.

The rearrangement links TRBV5-4 to TRBJ1-3; 8 bases line up with TRBD1. The length of the CDR3 is 16 residues. Germline V lookup: CDR1 SGHNT, CDR2 YYREEE (reference sequence). V was clipped by 4 bases and J by 0 bases; unmatched bases: 6. CDR3 DNA sequence: TGTGCCAGCAGCACCTTAGGGACAGGCTCTGGAAACACCATATATTTT. It codes for CASSTLGTGSGNTIYF.

This chain connects TRBV19 to TRBJ2-1; TRBD2 matches 8 bases. CDR1 and CDR2 (germline): LNHDA, SQIVND (reference sequence). The CDR3 runs 12 residues. Germline trimming cut 5 bases from V and 10 bases from J; bases unmatched to any gene: 4. In nucleotides, the CDR3 is TGTGCCAGTAGTTGGATAGCGGGGGAGCAGTTCTTC. Protein product: CASSWIAGEQFF.

V is TRBV5-5 and J is TRBJ1-5, with 7 bases fitting TRBD1. The CDR3 is 12 residues long. Germline V gene sequence: CDR1 SGHKS, CDR2 YYEKEE (reference sequence). V dropped 9 bases and J dropped 7; count of bases not matched to a gene: 7. The CDR3 nucleotides read TGTGCCAAATGCAGGGGGAACCAGCCCCAGCATTTT. It specifies CAKCRGNQPQHF.

The chain combines TRBV28 with TRBJ1-5; 7 bases line up with TRBD1. After removal of 7 bases from V and 6 bases from J, the junction contained 6 bases not matched to a gene. This CDR3 is 13 amino acids long. Germline V gives CDR1 MDHEN, CDR2 SYDVKM. As DNA, the CDR3 is TGTGCCAGCAAAAGGGGGCTGACTCAGCCCCAGCATTTT. This gives the protein CASKRGLTQPQHF. Full variable domain (missing parts from reference TRBV28 and TRBJ1-5): DVKVTQSSRYLVKRTGEKVFLECVQDMDHENMFWYRQDPGLGLRLIYFSYDVKMKEKGDIPEGYSVSREKKERFSLILESASTNQTSMYLCASKRGLTQPQHFGDGTRLSIL.

This clone showed up just a few times. This chain connects TRBV6-1 to TRBJ1-6; D is perhaps TRBD1 (5 bases). Looked up from germline, CDR1 is MNHNS and CDR2 is SASEGT. There are 15 residues in the CDR3. Trimming removed 6 bases at V and 8 bases at J, with 17 bases between. CDR3 region: CASSPSRDSYSPLHF. The CDR3 bases are TGTGCCAGCAGCCCCTCCCGGGACTCCTATTCACCCCTCCACTTT.

Concerning this clone itself: Germline is not matched at one junction end, which may reflect a read error. This chain uses TRBV11-2 with TRBJ1-2; D possibly corresponds to TRBD1 (6 bases). CDR3 size: 11 residues. CDR1 and CDR2 (germline): SGHAT, FQNNGV. The CDR3 DNA is TGTGCCAGCAGCCACGGGACACCCGCTGCCTTC. Amino acids: CASSHGTPAAF.

As regards this clone: Other nucleotide sequences from this sample produce the same CDR3. CDR3 loop: CASSLTGNTEAFF. The CDR3 DNA reads as TGTGCCAGCTCACTTACGGGGAACACTGAAGCTTTCTTT. The chain is built from TRBV18 and TRBJ1-1, with unresolved D. Trimming took off 4 bases at V and 1 base at J, with 7 bases between the two ends. Looked up from germline, CDR1 is KGHSH and CDR2 is LQKENI. The CDR3 spans 13 residues.

V usage is TRBV5-4 and J usage is TRBJ1-1; D might be TRBD1 (5 bases). The CDR3 has 14 residues. CDR1 and CDR2 (germline): SGHNT, YYREEE (reference sequence). V gave up 5 bases and J gave up 4 bases, with 15 bases separating them. The CDR3 reads CASRPLGGLTEAFF. The CDR3 DNA reads as TGTGCCAGCAGACCGCTCGGGGGTCTCACTGAAGCTTTCTTT.

CDR3 coding DNA: TGTGCCAGCAGTGAAGGCCAGGGGTACACCATATATTTT. Protein product: CASSEGQGYTIYF. V is TRBV6-5 and J is TRBJ1-3; TRBD1 is a possible D gene (6 bases). Trimming cost V 5 bases and J 8 bases, with 13 bases left between them. CDR1 MNHEY and CDR2 SVGAGI come from the germline V gene. This CDR3 region has 13 residues.

The gene calls are TRBV6-4 and TRBJ1-1; weak D call: TRBD1 (6 bases). The V end was cut by 5 bases, the J end by 0 bases, with 10 bases between. This CDR3 is built from 14 residues. Germline assignment: CDR1 MRHNA and CDR2 SNTAGT. The CDR3 is CASSYRVLNTEAFF. As DNA, the CDR3 is TGTGCCAGCAGTTACAGGGTACTGAACACTGAAGCTTTCTTT.

The CDR3 spells CASSLGSDQPQHF. DNA for the CDR3: TGCGCCAGCAGCTTGGGATCAGATCAGCCCCAGCATTTT. The rearrangement joins TRBV5-1 to TRBJ1-5; D gene uncertain. The germline gives CDR1 SGHRS, CDR2 YFSETQ. The length of the CDR3 is 13 residues. Trimming took off 0 bases at V and 5 bases at J, with 6 bases between the two ends. The complete variable domain, with remaining parts taken from reference TRBV5-1 and TRBJ1-5, reads KAGVTQTPRYLIKTRGQQVTLSCSPISGHRSVSWYQQTPGQGLQFLFEYFSETQRNKGNFPGRFSGRQFSNSRSEMNVSTLELGDSALYLCASSLGSDQPQHFGDGTRLSIL.

This chain joins TRBV10-2 and TRBJ2-7, with 7 bases lining up with TRBD1. J lost 2 bases, V lost 6 bases, and 16 bases had no gene match. Germline V gene sequence: CDR1 WSHSY, CDR2 SAAADI. The CDR3 totals 17 residues. This CDR3 reads CASRSPGQLFSPYEQYF. CDR3 sequence (DNA): TGCGCCAGCAGATCTCCGGGACAGCTTTTCTCCCCCTACGAGCAGTACTTC.

The V and J genes are TRBV5-1 and TRBJ2-7, with 11 bases identical to TRBD2. Trimming took 0 bases from V and 3 from J; bases not matched to a gene: 8. CDR3 length: 17 amino acids. CDR1 is SGHRS, CDR2 YFSETQ, per germline. In DNA, the CDR3 is TGCGCCAGCAGCTTGGCCCGTAGCGGGGGGGAGATCTACGAGCAGTACTTC. It codes for CASSLARSGGEIYEQYF.

DNA of the CDR3: TGTGCCAGCAGCAACATTGGCTCTGGGGCCAACGTCCTGACTTTC. Its translation: CASSNIGSGANVLTF. V and J are TRBV6-6 and TRBJ2-6; D unclear. Trimming took 6 bases from V and 0 from J, leaving 9 bases between them. CDR3 size: 15 residues. Germline V gene sequence: CDR1 MNHNY, CDR2 SVGAGI (reference sequence).

V gene TRBV19 combines with J gene TRBJ2-7; D not resolved. Trimming shortened V by 5 bases and J by 1 base, and 15 bases separated the two germline ends. The germline CDR1 and CDR2 sequences are LNHDA and SQIVND (reference sequence). The CDR3 consists of 15 residues. The CDR3 DNA reads as TGTGCCAGTAGTTGGTTGAATCAGGATTCCTACGAGCAGTACTTC. It yields the protein CASSWLNQDSYEQYF.

This rearrangement joins TRBV11-2 to TRBJ1-2; D is perhaps TRBD1 (6 bases). The germline CDR1 and CDR2 sequences are SGHAT and FQNNGV. Trimming took off 0 bases at V and 8 bases at J, with 7 bases between the two ends. The CDR3 covers 12 residues. The CDR3 bases are TGTGCCAGCAGCTTAGAGGGGGCAGGCTACACCTTC. It yields the protein CASSLEGAGYTF.

The table lists this clone with a few counts. This chain uses TRBV10-3 with TRBJ2-2; 8 positions match TRBD1. The junction had 4 bases not matched to a gene; V was cut back by 5 bases and J by 2 bases. CDR1 is ENHRY, CDR2 SYGVKD, per germline. The CDR3 spans 15 residues. The CDR3 bases are TGTGCCATCAGTCCGGGACAGGACAACACCGGGGAGCTGTTTTTT. As protein: CAISPGQDNTGELFF.

This sequence joins TRBV5-8 and TRBJ1-1; the D is unclear. CDR1 SGHTS and CDR2 YDEGEE come from the germline V gene. With 1 base removed from V and 1 base from J, the gap between germline ends came to 8 bases. This CDR3 comprises 14 residues. The CDR3 nucleotides are TGTGCCAGCAGCTTGACGGGGTGGAACACTGAAGCTTTCTTT. Translated, it gives CASSLTGWNTEAFF. The variable domain in full, with the rest retrieved from reference TRBV5-8 and TRBJ1-1, is EAGVTQSPTHLIKTRGQQATLRCSPISGHTSVYWYQQALGLGLQFLLWYDEGEERNRGNFPPRFSGRQFPNYSSELNVNALELEDSALYLCASSLTGWNTEAFFGQGTRLTVV.

The chain recombines TRBV7-9 with TRBJ2-1; weak D call: TRBD2 (6 bases). The CDR3 sequence is 14 residues long. V was trimmed by 1 base and J by 9 bases, leaving 13 bases between them. From germline, CDR1 is SEHNR and CDR2 FQNEAQ (reference sequence). CDR3 nucleotide sequence: TGTGCCAGCAGCTTAGTGTCGCGGGGCCGTGAGCAGTTCTTC. It codes for CASSLVSRGREQFF.

This rearrangement joins TRBV19 to TRBJ1-3, with D hard to call. Germline V lookup: CDR1 LNHDA, CDR2 SQIVND (reference sequence). Trimming stripped 3 bases from V and 2 bases from J, with 8 bases between. The CDR3 spans 14 residues. CDR3 bases: TGTGCCAGTAGTATTAACTCGGCTGGAAACACCATATATTTT. Its translation: CASSINSAGNTIYF.

As concerns this clone: An end of the junction differs from the germline gene, which may be a read error. The V and J genes are TRBV9 and TRBJ2-5; a possible D gene is TRBD2 (6 bases). Germline loops: CDR1 SGDLS, CDR2 YYNGEE. The CDR3 runs 12 residues. This CDR3 reads CASSVVGGTPYF. CDR3 DNA sequence: TGTGCCAGCAGCGTAGTCGGAGGGACCCCGTACTTC.

This clone was detected only a few times. CDR3 protein: CASSLYGTPNTEAFF. As DNA, the CDR3 is TGCGCCAGCAGCTTGTATGGGACACCGAACACTGAAGCTTTCTTT. The V call is TRBV5-1, the J call TRBJ1-1; TRBD1 might be the D (6 bases). There are 15 residues in the CDR3. The V gene's germline CDR1 is SGHRS and CDR2 YFSETQ. V lost 1 base, J lost 1 base, and 11 bases lay in between.

This clone is labeled as medium-sized. The V and J genes are TRBV13 and TRBJ1-6; 7 bases agree with TRBD1. V lost 5 bases, J lost 8 bases, and 6 bases stayed unmatched. The CDR3 runs 14 residues. Germline loops: CDR1 PRHDT, CDR2 FYEKMQ (reference sequence). In DNA, the CDR3 is TGTGCCAGCAGCCAGACAGGGTACGATTCACCCCTCCACTTT. This sequence encodes CASSQTGYDSPLHF.

The chain is built from TRBV7-6 and TRBJ2-1; D is perhaps TRBD1 (5 bases). The CDR3 is 14 amino acids. CDR1 and CDR2 from the germline V gene are SGHVS and FNYEAQ. Trimming pared 6 bases from V and 4 bases from J, leaving 13 bases between. In nucleotides, the CDR3 is TGTGCCAGCAGTATACGTAGGGGATACAATGAGCAGTTCTTC. Amino acids: CASSIRRGYNEQFF.